These 32 T cell receptor beta chains originate from one sample sequenced in a study of T cell repertoires in cytomegalovirus infection. Their cognate antigens are unknown. TCRdb ran MiXCR on the reads and lists one entry per CDR3 protein. The sample holds approximately 500,000 distinct CDR3 sequences, 25% to 35% seen once. The sample here was cultured PBMCs, taken from culture after CMV antigen stimulation. The receptors here all came from a human donor in good health (CMV status not recorded). Some clones in this sample may be carry-over from other donors' samples.

Many counts were recorded for this clonotype. J is TRBJ2-3 and V is TRBV7-2; 7 nucleotides match TRBD1. In germline, CDR1 is SGHTA, CDR2 FQGNSA. J was trimmed by 1 base and V by 4 bases; bases with no gene match: 5. This CDR3 is 15 amino acids long. The DNA of the CDR3 is TGTGCCAGCAGCTCCCGACAGGGACGCACAGATACGCAGTATTTT. It yields the protein CASSSRQGRTDTQYF.

This clonotype showed up just a few times. The rearrangement joins TRBV6-1 to TRBJ1-1; weak D call: TRBD1 (6 bases). The CDR3 has 16 residues. The V end lost 5 bases, the J end lost 4 bases, and 20 bases lay between the germline ends. Germline values: CDR1 MNHNS, CDR2 SASEGT. Here the CDR3 DNA reads TGTGCCAGCAGTTCCGGGACACTGACTTCGAGCACTGAAGCTTTCTTT. Its translation is CASSSGTLTSSTEAFF.

DNA of the CDR3: TGTGCCACCGGGACTAGCGGAGAGGCTGGCGAGCAGTACTTC. This gives the protein CATGTSGEAGEQYF. The chain recombines TRBV7-3 with TRBJ2-7; 11 positions match TRBD2. This CDR3 has 14 amino acids. The V gene's germline CDR1 is SGHTA and CDR2 FQGTGA. V shed 10 bases and J 6 bases; nucleotides not matched to a gene: 11.

The genes are TRBV4-3 and TRBJ1-5; D is ambiguous. With 0 bases removed from V and 4 bases from J, the gap between germline ends came to 7 bases. Germline values: CDR1 LGHNA, CDR2 YSLEER. The length of the CDR3 is 14 residues. CDR3 sequence (DNA): TGCGCCAGCAGCCAAGATTGGGAAAATCAGCCCCAGCATTTT. Its protein is CASSQDWENQPQHF.

The chain recombines TRBV4-1 with TRBJ2-6; 8 bases are a match to TRBD1. V trimming: 5 bases; J trimming: 3 bases; junction bases outside the gene matches: 9. The CDR3 loop spans 17 amino acids. Germline V CDR1 and CDR2: MGHRA, YSYEKL. CDR3 DNA: TGCGCCAGCAGCTTTCGGACAGGGTCAAGTGGGGCCAACGTCCTGACTTTC. It is translated as CASSFRTGSSGANVLTF.

This rearrangement joins TRBV19 to TRBJ2-5, with D possibly being TRBD2 (5 bases). Germline CDR1 reads LNHDA; CDR2 reads SQIVND (reference sequence). V shed 5 bases and J shed 5 bases, with 15 bases lying between them. The CDR3 consists of 14 residues. This chain's CDR3 is CASSALGLRETQYF. For the CDR3, the DNA is TGTGCCAGTAGTGCACTAGGTCTTAGGGAGACCCAGTACTTC.

The rearrangement uses TRBV20-1 and TRBJ1-5, with TRBD1 matching over 8 bases. Germline loops: CDR1 DFQATT, CDR2 SNEGSKA (reference sequence). V lost 3 bases and J lost 2; bases outside the gene matches: 3. This CDR3 is built from 14 residues. The CDR3 region is CSASRTGRNQPQHF. As DNA, the CDR3 is TGCAGTGCTAGTCGGACAGGGCGCAATCAGCCCCAGCATTTT.

The rearrangement uses TRBV25-1 and TRBJ2-1; D is perhaps TRBD1 (6 bases). The germline gives CDR1 MGHDK, CDR2 SYGVNS. V was clipped by 2 bases and J by 2 bases, with 7 bases between them. The CDR3 extends over 14 amino acids. The CDR3 is CASSEPGAYNEQFF. CDR3 DNA sequence: TGTGCCAGCAGTGAACCAGGGGCCTACAATGAGCAGTTCTTC. The variable domain in full, completed from reference TRBV25-1 and TRBJ2-1, reads EADIYQTPRYLVIGTGKKITLECSQTMGHDKMYWYQQDPGMELHLIHYSYGVNSTEKGDLSSESTVSRIRTEHFPLTLESARPSHTSQYLCASSEPGAYNEQFFGPGTRLTVL.

The chain uses TRBV11-2 and TRBJ2-1, with 10 bases matching TRBD2. CDR1 is SGHAT and CDR2 is FQNNGV in the germline V gene. CDR3 length: 18 amino acids. Trimming cost V 1 base and J 3 bases; bases outside gene matches: 9. DNA of the CDR3: TGTGCCAGCAGCTTAGGTCCCCCAATAGCGGGAGGCTACAATGAGCAGTTCTTC. As protein: CASSLGPPIAGGYNEQFF.

This clonotype showed up just a few times. The chain combines TRBV7-3 with TRBJ2-5; 11 bases align to TRBD2. CDR3 length equals 17 residues. Germline CDR1 SGHTA, CDR2 FQGTGA. Germline trimming cut 5 bases from V and 2 bases from J; bases unmatched to any gene: 10. In DNA form, the CDR3 reads TGTGCCAGCAGCAAAAAGGGTGGGACTAGCGGACAAGAGACCCAGTACTTC. It specifies CASSKKGGTSGQETQYF.

This rearrangement joins TRBV4-3 to TRBJ2-3; the D gene is possibly TRBD2 (6 bases). Germline CDR1 reads LGHNA; CDR2 reads YSLEER. CDR3 length: 17 residues. Trimming stripped 2 bases from V and 1 base from J, with 16 bases between. In DNA, the CDR3 is TGCGCCAGCAGCCAAAATCCCTGGCGGGGAGGCACAGATACGCAGTATTTT. Its translation is CASSQNPWRGGTDTQYF.

Within the sample, this clonotype is medium-sized (0.01 to 0.1%). The chain carries TRBV7-2 and TRBJ2-1; 7 bases fit TRBD2. The CDR3 has 17 amino acids. The germline V gene encodes CDR1 SGHTA and CDR2 FQGNSA. After removal of 5 bases from V and 3 bases from J, the junction contained 13 bases not matched to a gene. CDR3 region: CASSPRAGLEGYNEQFF. The CDR3 DNA reads TGTGCCAGCAGCCCGAGGGCCGGACTAGAGGGCTACAATGAGCAGTTCTTC.

The chain uses TRBV7-2 and TRBJ1-1; D remains unclear. The germline CDR1 and CDR2 sequences are SGHTA and FQGNSA. The CDR3 covers 14 residues. V was pared by 5 bases and J by 3 bases, with 13 bases between. The CDR3: CASSDRMWDTEAFF. In nucleotides, the CDR3 is TGTGCCAGCAGCGATCGGATGTGGGACACTGAAGCTTTCTTT.

A single count supports this clonotype. The rearrangement joins TRBV6-2 or TRBV6-3 to TRBJ2-4; either TRBD1 or TRBD2 may fit D (5 bases each). The V gene lost 9 bases and the J gene lost 0 bases, with 18 bases spanning the gap. From germline, CDR1 is MNHEY and CDR2 SVGEGT. The CDR3 consists of 16 residues. The CDR3 coding sequence is TGTGCCAGTTCACGGGGCCCCGCCGAAGCCAAAAACATTCAGTACTTC. Protein product: CASSRGPAEAKNIQYF.

The chain employs TRBV7-2 and TRBJ2-5; no firm D call. This CDR3 is built from 13 residues. Germline V gives CDR1 SGHTA, CDR2 FQGNSA. V was clipped by 3 bases and J by 5 bases, with 10 bases between them. CDR3 DNA sequence: TGTGCCAGCAGCTTCCCGGTCGCGGAGACCCAGTACTTC. It specifies CASSFPVAETQYF. Filled out from reference TRBV7-2 and TRBJ2-5, the complete variable domain reads GAGVSQSPSNKVTEKGKDVELRCDPISGHTALYWYRQSLGQGLEFLIYFQGNSAPDKSGLPSDRFSAERTGGSVSTLTIQRTQQEDSAVYLCASSFPVAETQYFGPGTRLLVL.

This clonotype was seen a handful of times. CDR3: CASTRWVTEAFF. The CDR3 DNA reads as TGTGCCAGCACCCGGTGGGTCACTGAAGCTTTCTTT. V gene TRBV2 combines with J gene TRBJ1-1, with no clear D. The CDR3 is 12 residues long. V lost 7 bases and J 4 bases, leaving 10 bases between the germline ends. The V gene's germline CDR1 is SNHLY and CDR2 FYNNEI.

This clonotype was seen only a few times. This chain links TRBV4-1 with TRBJ1-5; D gene unclear. Germline V gene lookup returns CDR1 MGHRA and CDR2 YSYEKL. The CDR3 runs 13 residues. Between the trimmed V and J ends, which lost 0 bases and 9 bases, there was a span of 9 bases. CDR3 DNA: TGCGCCAGCAGCCAAGAGTCGGCAGGGCCCCAGCATTTT. It yields the protein CASSQESAGPQHF.

The V and J genes are TRBV28 and TRBJ1-1, with D perhaps TRBD1 (5 bases). CDR3 size: 11 residues. V was pared by 3 bases and J by 11 bases, with 10 bases between. Germline assignment: CDR1 MDHEN and CDR2 SYDVKM. CDR3 loop: CASSFSREAFF. The CDR3 DNA sequence: TGTGCCAGCAGTTTCAGCAGGGAGGCTTTCTTT. The full variable domain, with the rest looked up from reference TRBV28 and TRBJ1-1, is DVKVTQSSRYLVKRTGEKVFLECVQDMDHENMFWYRQDPGLGLRLIYFSYDVKMKEKGDIPEGYSVSREKKERFSLILESASTNQTSMYLCASSFSREAFFGQGTRLTVV.

The gene calls are TRBV4-1 and TRBJ1-2; the D is unclear. Trimming took off 0 bases at V and 8 bases at J, with 19 bases between the two ends. This CDR3 has 16 residues. Germline V lookup: CDR1 MGHRA, CDR2 YSYEKL. CDR3 residues: CASSQDPLGSTLGYTF. The CDR3 DNA is TGCGCCAGCAGCCAAGATCCGCTTGGCAGCACTTTGGGCTACACCTTC.

This clonotype was observed a handful of times. The CDR3 sequence is CATSRDGRGNIQYF. CDR3 nucleotide sequence: TGTGCCACCAGCAGAGATGGGAGAGGGAACATTCAGTACTTC. The rearrangement uses TRBV15 and TRBJ2-4, with D tentatively TRBD2 (5 bases). V lost 0 bases to trimming and J lost 7 bases, with 10 bases between them. From germline, CDR1 is LNHNV and CDR2 YYDKDF (reference sequence). The CDR3 runs to 14 residues.

The sample holds a few counts of this clonotype. V gene TRBV7-2 combines with J gene TRBJ2-3, with a possible D match to TRBD2 (5 bases). The length of the CDR3 is 17 residues. Trimming cost V 5 bases and J 0 bases, with 18 bases left between them. CDR1 is SGHTA, CDR2 FQGNSA, per germline. CDR3 loop: CASSPPPGGASTDTQYF. Written as DNA, the CDR3 is TGTGCCAGCAGCCCCCCCCCAGGAGGAGCCAGCACAGATACGCAGTATTTT.

The chain is built from TRBV11-2 and TRBJ2-5; 14 bases align to TRBD2. The CDR3 length is 18 residues. Germline V lookup: CDR1 SGHAT, CDR2 FQNNGV. The trim removed 4 bases at V and 5 bases at J, leaving 12 bases unmatched. The CDR3 DNA is TGTGCCAGCAGCTACATTAGACTAGCGGGAGGGGAAAGGGAGACCCAGTACTTC. Translated: CASSYIRLAGGERETQYF.

The rearrangement uses TRBV11-2 and TRBJ2-2; D is possibly TRBD1 or TRBD2 (7 bases each). Germline V gives CDR1 SGHAT, CDR2 FQNNGV. The CDR3 contains 16 residues. Trimming took 3 bases from V and 4 from J, leaving 15 bases between them. The CDR3 protein is CASSFPQGGSTGELFF. As DNA, the CDR3 is TGTGCCAGCAGCTTCCCTCAGGGGGGGAGCACCGGGGAGCTGTTTTTT.

This clonotype was found a few times. The rearrangement uses TRBV7-2 and TRBJ2-7; 8 bases align to TRBD2. J lost 6 bases, V lost 4 bases, and 5 bases had no gene match. Germline values: CDR1 SGHTA, CDR2 FQGNSA. The CDR3 is 13 residues long. CDR3 DNA sequence: TGTGCCAGCAGCTCCGATAGCGGGGCCGAGCAGTACGTC. Protein product: CASSSDSGAEQYV.

The V call is TRBV7-2, the J call TRBJ2-2, with D possibly matching TRBD1 (5 bases). The CDR3 length is 15 residues. The germline V gene encodes CDR1 SGHTA and CDR2 FQGNSA. V lost 5 bases to trimming and J lost 7 bases, with 17 bases between them. CDR3 sequence: CASSHTREIGGELFF. The CDR3 region has the DNA TGTGCCAGCAGCCACACCAGGGAAATCGGCGGGGAGCTGTTTTTT. Variable domain in full (rest from reference TRBV7-2 and TRBJ2-2): GAGVSQSPSNKVTEKGKDVELRCDPISGHTALYWYRQSLGQGLEFLIYFQGNSAPDKSGLPSDRFSAERTGGSVSTLTIQRTQQEDSAVYLCASSHTREIGGELFFGEGSRLTVL.

In its sample, this clonotype was seen many times. The chain combines TRBV10-3 with TRBJ1-2; D is possibly TRBD1 (6 bases). V was clipped by 9 bases and J by 4 bases, with 18 bases between them. Looked up from germline, CDR1 is ENHRY and CDR2 is SYGVKD. This CDR3 comprises 14 residues. The CDR3 DNA is TGTGCCATAGCCGCGGGGGCGCAAGCCTATGGCTACACCTTC. This gives the protein CAIAAGAQAYGYTF.

The chain carries TRBV7-2 and TRBJ2-1, with 7 nucleotides matching TRBD2. The germline V gene has CDR1 SGHTA and CDR2 FQGNSA. After removal of 0 bases from V and 12 bases from J, the junction contained 5 bases not matched to a gene. CDR3 length: 13 amino acids. CDR3 nucleotide sequence: TGTGCCAGCAGCTTAGCGATTGGGGGGGGGCAGTTCTTC. It is translated as CASSLAIGGGQFF.

This clonotype has ten or more counts. The chain has TRBV7-2 and TRBJ2-2, with TRBD2 matching 11 bases. Per the germline V gene, CDR1 is SGHTA and CDR2 is FQGNSA. V dropped 6 bases and J dropped 5; count of bases not matched to a gene: 5. The CDR3 spans 15 residues. The DNA of the CDR3 is TGTGCCAGCAGACTGACTAGCGGGATTACCGGGGAGCTGTTTTTT. This encodes CASRLTSGITGELFF. The full variable domain, with the rest looked up from reference TRBV7-2 and TRBJ2-2, is GAGVSQSPSNKVTEKGKDVELRCDPISGHTALYWYRQSLGQGLEFLIYFQGNSAPDKSGLPSDRFSAERTGGSVSTLTIQRTQQEDSAVYLCASRLTSGITGELFFGEGSRLTVL.

This sequence joins TRBV7-9 and TRBJ2-5; the D call may be TRBD1 or TRBD2 (5 bases each). V dropped 10 bases and J dropped 1 base, with 13 bases sitting between them. There are 13 residues in the CDR3. Germline-derived CDR1 and CDR2 are SEHNR and FQNEAQ (reference sequence). The CDR3 DNA reads TGTGCCACTCCGGGGCACGGCCAAGAGACCCAGTACTTC. Protein: CATPGHGQETQYF.

This clonotype occurred a few times. V and J are TRBV12-3 or TRBV12-4 and TRBJ2-2; 8 bases fit TRBD2. V trimming: 3 bases; J trimming: 1 base; junction bases outside the gene matches: 1. CDR3 length: 15 amino acids. Here the CDR3 reads CASSFAGGNTGELFF. The CDR3 DNA is TGTGCCAGCAGTTTTGCGGGAGGGAACACCGGGGAGCTGTTTTTT.

The chain has TRBV20-1 and TRBJ1-1; D is perhaps TRBD1 (6 bases). V lost 0 bases and J 5 bases, leaving 13 bases between the germline ends. The CDR3 totals 14 residues. In germline, CDR1 is DFQATT, CDR2 SNEGSKA (reference sequence). The CDR3: CSARDLDRVTEAFF. As DNA, the CDR3 is TGCAGTGCTAGAGACCTGGACAGAGTAACTGAAGCTTTCTTT.

This clonotype was found many times. The chain has TRBV12-3 or TRBV12-4 and TRBJ2-3, with 10 bases identical to TRBD2. After removal of 3 bases from V and 3 bases from J, the junction contained 3 bases not matched to a gene. CDR3 length: 15 residues. The DNA for the CDR3 is TGTGCCAGCAGTTTCGGACTAGCGGAGACAGATACGCAGTATTTT. Translated: CASSFGLAETDTQYF.